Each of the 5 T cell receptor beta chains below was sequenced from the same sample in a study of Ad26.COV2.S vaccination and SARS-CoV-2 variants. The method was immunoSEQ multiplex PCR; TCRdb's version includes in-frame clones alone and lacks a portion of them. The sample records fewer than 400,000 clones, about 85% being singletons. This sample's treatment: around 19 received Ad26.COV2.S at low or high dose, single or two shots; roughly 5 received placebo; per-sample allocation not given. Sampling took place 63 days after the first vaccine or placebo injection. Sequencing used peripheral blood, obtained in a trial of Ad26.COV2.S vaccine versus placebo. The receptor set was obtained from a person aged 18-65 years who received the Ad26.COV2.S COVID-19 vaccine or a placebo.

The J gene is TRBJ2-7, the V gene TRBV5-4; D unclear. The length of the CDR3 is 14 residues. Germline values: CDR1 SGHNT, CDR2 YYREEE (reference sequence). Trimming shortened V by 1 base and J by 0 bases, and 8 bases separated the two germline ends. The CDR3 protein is CASSLNGPSYEQYF. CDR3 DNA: TGTGCCAGCAGCTTGAACGGACCCTCCTACGAGCAGTACTTC. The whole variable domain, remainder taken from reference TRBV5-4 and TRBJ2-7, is ETGVTQSPTHLIKTRGQQVTLRCSSQSGHNTVSWYQQALGQGPQFIFQYYREEENGRGNFPPRFSGLQFPNYSSELNVNALELDDSALYLCASSLNGPSYEQYFGPGTRLTVT.

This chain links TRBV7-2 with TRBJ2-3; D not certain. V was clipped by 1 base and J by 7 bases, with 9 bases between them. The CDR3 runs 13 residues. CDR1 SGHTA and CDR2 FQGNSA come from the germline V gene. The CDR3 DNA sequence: TGTGCCAGCAGCTTAGATCTCGCTAATACGCAGTATTTT. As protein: CASSLDLANTQYF. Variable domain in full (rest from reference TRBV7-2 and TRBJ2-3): GAGVSQSPSNKVTEKGKDVELRCDPISGHTALYWYRQSLGQGLEFLIYFQGNSAPDKSGLPSDRFSAERTGGSVSTLTIQRTQQEDSAVYLCASSLDLANTQYFGPGTRLTVL.

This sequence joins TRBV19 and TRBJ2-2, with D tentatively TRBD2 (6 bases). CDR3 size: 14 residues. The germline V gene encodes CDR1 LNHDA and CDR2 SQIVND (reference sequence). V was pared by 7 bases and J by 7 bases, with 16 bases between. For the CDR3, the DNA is TGTGCCAGTACAGCGGGCACTCGGAACGGGGAGCTGTTTTTT. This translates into CASTAGTRNGELFF.

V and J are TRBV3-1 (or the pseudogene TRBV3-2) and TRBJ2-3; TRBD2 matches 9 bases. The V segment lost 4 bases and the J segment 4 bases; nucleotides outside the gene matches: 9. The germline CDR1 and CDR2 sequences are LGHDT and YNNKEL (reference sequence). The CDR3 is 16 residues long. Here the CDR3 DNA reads TGTGCCAGCAGCCTGCCGGCGGGGGGGCCTTCAGATACGCAGTATTTT. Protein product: CASSLPAGGPSDTQYF.

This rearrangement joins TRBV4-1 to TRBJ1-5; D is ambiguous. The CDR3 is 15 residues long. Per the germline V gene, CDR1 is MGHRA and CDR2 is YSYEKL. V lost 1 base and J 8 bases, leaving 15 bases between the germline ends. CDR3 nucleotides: TGCGCCAGCAGCCAAGGTTATGAGGGTTTCGAGCCCCAGCATTTT. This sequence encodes CASSQGYEGFEPQHF.